Sequencing of this T cell receptor (beta chain) was carried out in a study of T-cell memory formation after mild COVID-19. Study-wide points: Clones contracting across day 15 to 85 had a balanced CD4/CD8 profile; later expanding clones leaned CD4+.

A note on this clonotype: Its antigen is currently unknown.

TCRdb fed the 5' RACE reads into MiXCR, producing one record per CDR3 protein. This sample has around 180,000 distinct CDR3 sequences, with 16% found just once. Germline V gene lookup returns CDR1 DFQATT and CDR2 SNEGSKA (reference sequence). The CDR3 runs 12 residues. Deletions cut 3 bases from V and 4 bases from J, with 9 bases between. The chain joins TRBV20-1 to TRBJ1-1; a weak D match, TRBD1 (5 bases). Source material: PBMCs or a T cell subset sorted from them (not recorded which). This TCR was recovered from an adult woman who had mild COVID-19 (a few samples of this study predate the infection). Cell type and time point are not known. The CDR3 is CSASRDSTEAFF. For the CDR3, the DNA is TGCAGTGCTAGCAGGGATAGCACTGAAGCTTTCTTT.